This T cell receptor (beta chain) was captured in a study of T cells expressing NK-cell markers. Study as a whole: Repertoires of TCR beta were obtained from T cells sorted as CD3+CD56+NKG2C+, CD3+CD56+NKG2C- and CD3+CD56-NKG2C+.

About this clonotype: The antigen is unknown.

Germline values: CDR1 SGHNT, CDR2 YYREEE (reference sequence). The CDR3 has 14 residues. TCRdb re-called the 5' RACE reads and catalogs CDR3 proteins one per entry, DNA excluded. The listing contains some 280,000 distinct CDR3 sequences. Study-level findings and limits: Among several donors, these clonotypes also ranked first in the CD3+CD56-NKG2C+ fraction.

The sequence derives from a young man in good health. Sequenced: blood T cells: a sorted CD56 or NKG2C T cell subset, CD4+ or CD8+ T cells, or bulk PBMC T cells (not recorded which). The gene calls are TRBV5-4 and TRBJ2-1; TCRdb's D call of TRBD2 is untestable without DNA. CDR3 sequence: CASSLRDGPNEQFF.